These 15 T cell receptor beta chains originate from one sample sequenced in a study of cytomegalovirus exposure and HLA in healthy donors. Use of 60 Vbeta and 13 Jbeta primers characterized the PCR. Repertoires were generated with immunoSEQ multiplex PCR, while TCRdb's copy carries only in-frame clones and drops some. The profile shows some 90,000 clones, roughly 70% of them singletons. Material for sequencing was PBMCs. All receptors come from a man aged 45-65 years in good health and CMV-seronegative.

This clone was counted between two and nine times. J is TRBJ1-4 and V is TRBV28; D perhaps matches TRBD1 (6 bases). V was clipped by 4 bases and J by 5 bases, with 14 bases between them. Per germline, CDR1 MDHEN and CDR2 SYDVKM. The CDR3 has 15 residues. The CDR3 region is CASSSGQPGNEKLFF. CDR3 sequence (DNA): TGTGCCAGCAGTTCTGGACAGCCCGGAAATGAAAAACTGTTTTTT.

This clone was seen only a few times. J is TRBJ1-6 and V is TRBV4-3; TRBD1 matches at 7 bases. Germline V gene sequence: CDR1 LGHNA, CDR2 YSLEER. The CDR3 covers 15 residues. J lost 10 bases, V lost 0 bases, and 6 bases had no gene match. The CDR3 sequence is CASSQDWDSRSPLHF. In nucleotides, the CDR3 is TGCGCCAGCAGCCAAGATTGGGACAGCAGATCACCCCTCCACTTT.

V usage is TRBV5-6 and J usage is TRBJ2-7; D may be TRBD1 (6 bases). CDR1 and CDR2 from the germline V gene are SGHDT and YYEEEE. V lost 4 bases and J lost 2, with 10 bases in between. The CDR3 covers 13 residues. The CDR3 DNA reads TGTGCCAGCAGCCCGGACAGAACCTACGAGCAGTACTTC. Protein: CASSPDRTYEQYF.

The count of this clone is one. V and J are TRBV7-9 and TRBJ2-1, with TRBD2 matching over 13 bases. Looked up from germline, CDR1 is SEHNR and CDR2 is FQNEAQ (reference sequence). Trimming cost V 6 bases and J 7 bases; bases outside gene matches: 15. The CDR3 has 18 amino acids. The CDR3 loop reads CASRQTPSLAGGMNEQFF. The CDR3 nucleotides read TGTGCCAGCAGGCAAACGCCCTCACTAGCGGGGGGGATGAATGAGCAGTTCTTC.

The rearrangement uses TRBV5-4 and TRBJ2-1; the D is unclear. Per the germline V gene, CDR1 is SGHNT and CDR2 is YYREEE (reference sequence). V lost 0 bases to trimming and J lost 3 bases, with 7 bases between them. This CDR3 has 14 amino acids. The CDR3 sequence: CASSLGQNYNEQFF. The CDR3 nucleotides are TGTGCCAGCAGCTTGGGGCAGAACTACAATGAGCAGTTCTTC. The variable domain in full, with the rest retrieved from reference TRBV5-4 and TRBJ2-1, is ETGVTQSPTHLIKTRGQQVTLRCSSQSGHNTVSWYQQALGQGPQFIFQYYREEENGRGNFPPRFSGLQFPNYSSELNVNALELDDSALYLCASSLGQNYNEQFFGPGTRLTVL.

As concerns this clone: One junction end does not reproduce the germline sequence, and a read error may be involved. V is TRBV7-7 and J is TRBJ2-1, with 10 bases that match TRBD1. The CDR3 extends over 14 amino acids. From germline, CDR1 is SSHAT and CDR2 FNYEAQ (reference sequence). CDR3 sequence reads: CASSLGTGANEQFF. DNA for the CDR3: TGTGCTAGCAGCTTAGGGACAGGGGCCAATGAGCAGTTCTTC.

The chain is built from TRBV27 and TRBJ2-7, with D perhaps matching TRBD2 (7 bases). The CDR3 length is 14 residues. Germline lookup yields CDR1 MNHEY and CDR2 SMNVEV (reference sequence). The germline V and J ends were trimmed by 6 bases and 6 bases, with 18 bases remaining between them. Here the CDR3 reads CASSRWGGAAEQYF. The CDR3 nucleotides read TGTGCCAGCAGCCGCTGGGGGGGCGCTGCCGAGCAGTACTTC.

The gene calls are TRBV19 and TRBJ2-3, with 15 bases fitting TRBD2. This CDR3 spans 20 amino acids. Germline assignment: CDR1 LNHDA and CDR2 SQIVND (reference sequence). Germline trimming cut 7 bases from V and 2 bases from J; bases unmatched to any gene: 16. CDR3 in DNA: TGTGCCAGTATAGACCAGGGACTAGCGGGAGGACCTATAAACACAGATACGCAGTATTTT. This translates into CASIDQGLAGGPINTDTQYF.

V usage is TRBV11-2 and J usage is TRBJ2-5, with 9 bases lining up with TRBD2. CDR1 SGHAT and CDR2 FQNNGV come from the germline V gene. The CDR3 contains 16 residues. V trimming: 5 bases; J trimming: 5 bases; junction bases outside the gene matches: 12. The CDR3 here is CASSPMGGGAHETQYF. DNA for the CDR3: TGTGCCAGCAGCCCGATGGGCGGGGGGGCCCATGAGACCCAGTACTTC. The variable domain in full, with the rest retrieved from reference TRBV11-2 and TRBJ2-5, is EAGVAQSPRYKIIEKRQSVAFWCNPISGHATLYWYQQILGQGPKLLIQFQNNGVVDDSQLPKDRFSAERLKGVDSTLKIQPAKLEDSAVYLCASSPMGGGAHETQYFGPGTRLLVL.

The chain employs TRBV19 and TRBJ2-3; D is unclear. Germline CDR1 reads LNHDA; CDR2 reads SQIVND (reference sequence). V shed 6 bases and J shed 14 bases, with 15 bases lying between them. This CDR3 comprises 11 residues. The CDR3 protein is CASRSLVGLYF. In DNA form, the CDR3 reads TGTGCCAGTAGGAGTTTGGTGGGCTTGTATTTT. The full variable domain, its missing parts supplied by reference TRBV19 and TRBJ2-3, is DGGITQSPKYLFRKEGQNVTLSCEQNLNHDAMYWYRQDPGQGLRLIYYSQIVNDFQKGDIAEGYSVSREKKESFPLTVTSAQKNPTAFYLCASRSLVGLYFGPGTRLTVL.

This rearrangement joins TRBV5-1 to TRBJ2-2; 8 bases map to TRBD1. Germline CDR1 SGHRS, CDR2 YFSETQ. The CDR3 is made up of 15 amino acids. V was pared by 4 bases and J by 1 base, with 3 bases of the junction left unmatched. The CDR3 spells CASSLGQGNTGELFF. DNA for the CDR3: TGCGCCAGCAGCCTAGGACAGGGGAACACCGGGGAGCTGTTTTTT.

The CDR3 is CASSQPSPGQGPRETQYF. The DNA of the CDR3 is TGCGCCAGCAGCCAACCCAGTCCGGGACAGGGGCCTCGGGAGACCCAGTACTTC. This rearrangement joins TRBV4-1 to TRBJ2-5, with TRBD1 matching 10 bases. V trimming: 2 bases; J trimming: 5 bases; junction bases outside the gene matches: 14. Germline CDR1 and CDR2: MGHRA and YSYEKL. The CDR3 contains 18 residues.

The chain carries TRBV27 and TRBJ2-5; 7 nucleotides agree with TRBD1. This CDR3 is built from 14 residues. Germline-derived CDR1 and CDR2 are MNHEY and SMNVEV (reference sequence). The J segment lost 4 bases and the V segment lost 6 bases, leaving 8 bases of the junction unmatched. CDR3 nucleotide sequence: TGTGCCAGCAGGGCGTCAGGGGGTGGAGAGACCCAGTACTTC. It yields the protein CASRASGGGETQYF.

Here the CDR3 reads CASQRDTSYEQYF. DNA for the CDR3: TGTGCCAGCCAACGGGACACCTCCTACGAGCAGTACTTC. The chain couples TRBV15 to TRBJ2-7; D may be TRBD1 (6 bases). Germline CDR1 and CDR2: LNHNV and YYDKDF (reference sequence). Trimming stripped 10 bases from V and 0 bases from J, with 13 bases between. The CDR3 length is 13 residues.

The chain is built from TRBV19 and TRBJ2-3, with 15 bases that match TRBD2. The CDR3 has 18 amino acids. V was clipped by 3 bases and J by 0 bases; unmatched bases: 4. Germline CDR1 is LNHDA and CDR2 is SQIVND (reference sequence). The CDR3 reads CASSMGLAGGFSTDTQYF. The CDR3 bases are TGTGCCAGTAGTATGGGACTAGCGGGAGGCTTTAGCACAGATACGCAGTATTTT.